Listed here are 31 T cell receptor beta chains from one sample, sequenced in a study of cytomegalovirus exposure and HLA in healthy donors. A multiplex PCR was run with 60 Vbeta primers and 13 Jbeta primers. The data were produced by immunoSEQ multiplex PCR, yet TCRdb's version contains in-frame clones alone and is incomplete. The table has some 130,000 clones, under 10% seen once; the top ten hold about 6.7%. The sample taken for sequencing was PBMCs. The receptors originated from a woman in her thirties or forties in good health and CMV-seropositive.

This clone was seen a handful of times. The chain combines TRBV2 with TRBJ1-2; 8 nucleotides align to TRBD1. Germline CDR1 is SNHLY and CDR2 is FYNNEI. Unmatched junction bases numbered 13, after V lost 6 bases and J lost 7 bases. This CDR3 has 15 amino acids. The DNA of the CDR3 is TGTGCCAGCAGCACTAGGGCGCAGGGGGCCGGTGGCTACACCTTC. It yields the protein CASSTRAQGAGGYTF.

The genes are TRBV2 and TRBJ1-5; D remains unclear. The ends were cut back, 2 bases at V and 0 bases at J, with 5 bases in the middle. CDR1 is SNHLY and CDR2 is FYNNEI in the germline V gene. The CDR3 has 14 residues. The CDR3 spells CASSEIISNQPQHF. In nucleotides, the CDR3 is TGTGCCAGCAGTGAAATAATTAGCAATCAGCCCCAGCATTTT. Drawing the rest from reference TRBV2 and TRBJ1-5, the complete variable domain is EPEVTQTPSHQVTQMGQEVILRCVPISNHLYFYWYRQILGQKVEFLVSFYNNEISEKSEIFDDQFSVERPDGSNFTLKIRSTKLEDSAMYFCASSEIISNQPQHFGDGTRLSIL.

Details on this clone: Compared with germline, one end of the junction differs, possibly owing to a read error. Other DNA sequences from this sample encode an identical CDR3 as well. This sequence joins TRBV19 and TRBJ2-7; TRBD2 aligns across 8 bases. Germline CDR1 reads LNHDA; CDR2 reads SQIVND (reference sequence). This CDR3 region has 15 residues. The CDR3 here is CASSISRGEMIEQYF. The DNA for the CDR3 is TGTGCCAGCAGTATTTCGCGGGGGGAGATGATTGAGCAGTACTTC.

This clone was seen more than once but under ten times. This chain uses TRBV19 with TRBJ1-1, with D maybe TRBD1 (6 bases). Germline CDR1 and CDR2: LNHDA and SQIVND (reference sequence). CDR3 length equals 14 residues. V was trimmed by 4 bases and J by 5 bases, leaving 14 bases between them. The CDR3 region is CASSTWGGTTEAFF. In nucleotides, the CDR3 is TGTGCCAGTAGTACATGGGGTGGGACAACTGAAGCTTTCTTT.

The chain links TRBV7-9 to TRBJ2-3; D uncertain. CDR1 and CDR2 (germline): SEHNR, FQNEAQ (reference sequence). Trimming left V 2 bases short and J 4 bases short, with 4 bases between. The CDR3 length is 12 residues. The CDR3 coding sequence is TGTGCCAGCAGCTTACCGTCAGATACGCAGTATTTT. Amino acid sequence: CASSLPSDTQYF.

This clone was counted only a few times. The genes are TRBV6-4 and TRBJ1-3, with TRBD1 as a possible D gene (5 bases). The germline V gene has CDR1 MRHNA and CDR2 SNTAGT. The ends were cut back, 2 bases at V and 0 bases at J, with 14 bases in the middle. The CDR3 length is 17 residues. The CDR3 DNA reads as TGTGCCAGCAGTGACCCCTTACAGGTTTCCTCTGGAAACACCATATATTTT. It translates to CASSDPLQVSSGNTIYF.

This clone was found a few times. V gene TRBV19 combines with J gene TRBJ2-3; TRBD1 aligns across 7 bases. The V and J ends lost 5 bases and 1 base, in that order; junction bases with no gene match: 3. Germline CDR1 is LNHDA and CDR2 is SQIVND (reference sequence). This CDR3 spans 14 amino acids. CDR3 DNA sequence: TGTGCCAGTAGTGAAGACAGGGGCACAGATACGCAGTATTTT. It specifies CASSEDRGTDTQYF. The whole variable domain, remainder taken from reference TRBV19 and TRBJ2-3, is DGGITQSPKYLFRKEGQNVTLSCEQNLNHDAMYWYRQDPGQGLRLIYYSQIVNDFQKGDIAEGYSVSREKKESFPLTVTSAQKNPTAFYLCASSEDRGTDTQYFGPGTRLTVL.

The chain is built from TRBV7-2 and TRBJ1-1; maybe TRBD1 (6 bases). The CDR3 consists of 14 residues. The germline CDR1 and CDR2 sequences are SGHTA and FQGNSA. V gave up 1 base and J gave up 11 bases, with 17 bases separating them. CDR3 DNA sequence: TGTGCCAGCAGCTTAGAACAGGGCTCGTCGGGGGCTTTCTTT. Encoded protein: CASSLEQGSSGAFF.

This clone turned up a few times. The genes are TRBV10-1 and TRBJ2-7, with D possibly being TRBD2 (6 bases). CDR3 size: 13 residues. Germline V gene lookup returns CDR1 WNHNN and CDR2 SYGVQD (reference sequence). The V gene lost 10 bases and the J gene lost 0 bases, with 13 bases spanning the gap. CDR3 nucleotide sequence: TGCGCCACCTCCGGGACTGCCTCCTACGAGCAGTACTTC. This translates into CATSGTASYEQYF.

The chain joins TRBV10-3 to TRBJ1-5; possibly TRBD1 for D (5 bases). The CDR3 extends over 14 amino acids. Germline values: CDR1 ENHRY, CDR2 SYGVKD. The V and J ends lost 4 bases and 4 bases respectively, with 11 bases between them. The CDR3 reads CAISGKGDNQPQHF. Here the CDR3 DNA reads TGTGCCATCAGTGGGAAAGGGGATAATCAGCCCCAGCATTTT.

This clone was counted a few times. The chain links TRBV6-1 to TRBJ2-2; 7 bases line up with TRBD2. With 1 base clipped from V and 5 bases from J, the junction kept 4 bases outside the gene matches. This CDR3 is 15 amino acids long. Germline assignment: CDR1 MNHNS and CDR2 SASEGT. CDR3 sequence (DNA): TGTGCCAGCAGTGAAGTCGGGGGGTGGACCGGGGAGCTGTTTTTT. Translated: CASSEVGGWTGELFF.

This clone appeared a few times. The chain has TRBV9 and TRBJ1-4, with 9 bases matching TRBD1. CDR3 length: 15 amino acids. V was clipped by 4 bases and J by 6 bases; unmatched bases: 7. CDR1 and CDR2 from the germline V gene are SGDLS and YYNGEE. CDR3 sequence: CASSPGDREDEKLFF. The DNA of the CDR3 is TGTGCCAGCAGCCCCGGGGACAGGGAGGATGAAAAACTGTTTTTT.

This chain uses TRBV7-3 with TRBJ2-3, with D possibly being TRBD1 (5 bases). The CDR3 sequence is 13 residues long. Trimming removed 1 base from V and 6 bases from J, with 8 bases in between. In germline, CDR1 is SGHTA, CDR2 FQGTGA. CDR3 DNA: TGTGCCAGCAGCTTAAGGGGCTCGGATACGCAGTATTTT. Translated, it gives CASSLRGSDTQYF.

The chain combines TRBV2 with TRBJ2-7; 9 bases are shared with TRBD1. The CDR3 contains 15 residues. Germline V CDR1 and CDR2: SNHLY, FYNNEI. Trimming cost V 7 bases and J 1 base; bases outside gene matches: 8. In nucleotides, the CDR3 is TGTGCCAGCACTATCAGGACAGGGGTTTCCTACGAGCAGTACTTC. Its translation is CASTIRTGVSYEQYF.

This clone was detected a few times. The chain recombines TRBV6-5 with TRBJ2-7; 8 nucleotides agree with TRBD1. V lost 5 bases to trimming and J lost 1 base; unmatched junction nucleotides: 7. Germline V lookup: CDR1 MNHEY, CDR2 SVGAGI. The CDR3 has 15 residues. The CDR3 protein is CASSRMGQVSYEQYF. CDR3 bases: TGTGCCAGCAGTCGAATGGGACAGGTTTCCTACGAGCAGTACTTC.

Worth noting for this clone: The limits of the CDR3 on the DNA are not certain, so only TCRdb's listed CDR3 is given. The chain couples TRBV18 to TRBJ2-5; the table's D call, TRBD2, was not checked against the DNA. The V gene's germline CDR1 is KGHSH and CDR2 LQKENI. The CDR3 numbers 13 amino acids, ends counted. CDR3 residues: CASSPSVRETQYF.

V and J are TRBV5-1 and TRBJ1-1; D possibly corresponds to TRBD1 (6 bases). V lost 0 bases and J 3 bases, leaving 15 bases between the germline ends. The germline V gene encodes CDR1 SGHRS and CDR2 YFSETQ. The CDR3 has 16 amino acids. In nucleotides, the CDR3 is TGCGCCAGCAGCTTGGTCCAGGGGCCCCAATACACTGAAGCTTTCTTT. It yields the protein CASSLVQGPQYTEAFF. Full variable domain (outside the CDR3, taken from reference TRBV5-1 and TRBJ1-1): KAGVTQTPRYLIKTRGQQVTLSCSPISGHRSVSWYQQTPGQGLQFLFEYFSETQRNKGNFPGRFSGRQFSNSRSEMNVSTLELGDSALYLCASSLVQGPQYTEAFFGQGTRLTVV.

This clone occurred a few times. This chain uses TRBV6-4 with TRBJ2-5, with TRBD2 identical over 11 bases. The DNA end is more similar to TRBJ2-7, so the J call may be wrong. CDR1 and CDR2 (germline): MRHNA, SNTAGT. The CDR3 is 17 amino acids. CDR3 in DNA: TGTGCCAGCAGTGACTCAGGCACTAGCGGGGGCTCCTACGAGCAGTACTTC. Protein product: CASSDSGTSGGSYEQYF.

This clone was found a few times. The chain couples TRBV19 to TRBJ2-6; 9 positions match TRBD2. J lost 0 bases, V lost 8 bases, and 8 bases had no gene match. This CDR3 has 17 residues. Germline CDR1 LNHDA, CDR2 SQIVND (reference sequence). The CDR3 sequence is CASGGSGGSSGANVLTF. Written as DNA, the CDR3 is TGTGCCAGTGGAGGTAGCGGGGGCAGCTCTGGGGCCAACGTCCTGACTTTC.

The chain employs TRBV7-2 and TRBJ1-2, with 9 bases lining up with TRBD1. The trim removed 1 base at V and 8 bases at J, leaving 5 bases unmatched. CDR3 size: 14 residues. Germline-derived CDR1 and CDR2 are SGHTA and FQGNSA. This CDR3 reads CASSLGDRGNGYTF. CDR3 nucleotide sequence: TGTGCCAGCAGCTTAGGAGACAGGGGGAACGGCTACACCTTC.

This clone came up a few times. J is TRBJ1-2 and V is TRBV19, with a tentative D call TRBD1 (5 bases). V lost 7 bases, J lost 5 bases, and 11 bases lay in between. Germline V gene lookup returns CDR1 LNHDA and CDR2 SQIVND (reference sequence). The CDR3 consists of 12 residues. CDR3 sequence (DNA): TGTGCCAGTACAGGGATACAGTATGGCTACACCTTC. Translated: CASTGIQYGYTF.

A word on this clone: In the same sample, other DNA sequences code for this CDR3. CDR3 sequence: CASSMRRQMNTEAFF. CDR3 in DNA: TGTGCCAGTAGTATGCGGCGGCAAATGAACACTGAAGCTTTCTTT. The V gene is TRBV19, the J gene TRBJ1-1; no reliable D call. Trimming removed 3 bases at V and 0 bases at J, with 11 bases between. Per germline, CDR1 LNHDA and CDR2 SQIVND (reference sequence). The CDR3 covers 15 residues.

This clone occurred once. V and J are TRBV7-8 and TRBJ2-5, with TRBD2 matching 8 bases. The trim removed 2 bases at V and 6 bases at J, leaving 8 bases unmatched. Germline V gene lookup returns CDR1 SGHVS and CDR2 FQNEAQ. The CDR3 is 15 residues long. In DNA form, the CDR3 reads TGTGCCAGCAGCTTACCCCGGGGGGGCGGCCAGACCCAGTACTTC. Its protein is CASSLPRGGGQTQYF.

CDR3 bases: TGCGCCAGCAGCTTGGCGGGTGTTCCGCATGGCTACACCTTC. Amino acid sequence: CASSLAGVPHGYTF. V is TRBV5-1 and J is TRBJ1-2; D not resolved. The V and J ends lost 0 bases and 6 bases respectively, with 12 bases between them. Germline V gene lookup returns CDR1 SGHRS and CDR2 YFSETQ. The CDR3 extends over 14 amino acids.

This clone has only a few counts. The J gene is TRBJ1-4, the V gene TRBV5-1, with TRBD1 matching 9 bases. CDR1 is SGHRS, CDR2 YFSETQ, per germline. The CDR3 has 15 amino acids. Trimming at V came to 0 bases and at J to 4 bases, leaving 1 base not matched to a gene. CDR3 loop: CASSLETGGNEKLFF. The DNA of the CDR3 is TGCGCCAGCAGCTTGGAGACAGGGGGTAATGAAAAACTGTTTTTT.

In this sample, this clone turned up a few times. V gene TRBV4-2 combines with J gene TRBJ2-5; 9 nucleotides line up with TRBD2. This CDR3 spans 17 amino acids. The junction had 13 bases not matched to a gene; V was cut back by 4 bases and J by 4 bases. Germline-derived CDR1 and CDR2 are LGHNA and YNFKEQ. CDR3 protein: CASSPHNQAGGSETQYF. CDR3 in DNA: TGTGCCAGCAGCCCCCATAACCAAGCGGGGGGATCAGAGACCCAGTACTTC.

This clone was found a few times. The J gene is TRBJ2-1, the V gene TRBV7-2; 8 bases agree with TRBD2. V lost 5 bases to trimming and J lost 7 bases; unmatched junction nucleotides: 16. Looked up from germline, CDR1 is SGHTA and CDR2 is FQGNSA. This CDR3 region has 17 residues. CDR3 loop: CASSRLPPSGSLNEQFF. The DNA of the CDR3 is TGTGCCAGCAGCCGTCTACCCCCTAGCGGGTCGCTAAATGAGCAGTTCTTC.

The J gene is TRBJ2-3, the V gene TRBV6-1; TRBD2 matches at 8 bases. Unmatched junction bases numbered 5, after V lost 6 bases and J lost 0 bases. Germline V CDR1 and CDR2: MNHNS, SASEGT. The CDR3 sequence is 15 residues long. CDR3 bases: TGTGCCAGCAGACCCGGGGGGGCGAGCACAGATACGCAGTATTTT. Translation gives CASRPGGASTDTQYF.

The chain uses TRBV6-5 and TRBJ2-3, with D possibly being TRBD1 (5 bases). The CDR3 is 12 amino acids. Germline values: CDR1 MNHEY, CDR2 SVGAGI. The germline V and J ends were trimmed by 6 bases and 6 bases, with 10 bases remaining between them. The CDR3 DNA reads TGTGCCAGCAGGGACACATCCGATACGCAGTATTTT. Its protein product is CASRDTSDTQYF.

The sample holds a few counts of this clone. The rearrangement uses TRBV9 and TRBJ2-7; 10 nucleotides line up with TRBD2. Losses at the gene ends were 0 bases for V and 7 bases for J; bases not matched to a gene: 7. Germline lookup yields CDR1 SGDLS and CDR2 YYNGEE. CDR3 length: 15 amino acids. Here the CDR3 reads CASSVASSGGGEQYF. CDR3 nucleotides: TGTGCCAGCAGCGTAGCTTCTAGCGGGGGCGGGGAGCAGTACTTC.

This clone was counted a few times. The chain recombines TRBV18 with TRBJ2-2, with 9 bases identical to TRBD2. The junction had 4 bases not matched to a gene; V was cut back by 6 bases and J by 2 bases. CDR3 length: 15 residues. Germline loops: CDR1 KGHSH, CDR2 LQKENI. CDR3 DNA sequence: TGTGCCAGCTCCCGCGGGACTAGCAACACCGGGGAGCTGTTTTTT. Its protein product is CASSRGTSNTGELFF.